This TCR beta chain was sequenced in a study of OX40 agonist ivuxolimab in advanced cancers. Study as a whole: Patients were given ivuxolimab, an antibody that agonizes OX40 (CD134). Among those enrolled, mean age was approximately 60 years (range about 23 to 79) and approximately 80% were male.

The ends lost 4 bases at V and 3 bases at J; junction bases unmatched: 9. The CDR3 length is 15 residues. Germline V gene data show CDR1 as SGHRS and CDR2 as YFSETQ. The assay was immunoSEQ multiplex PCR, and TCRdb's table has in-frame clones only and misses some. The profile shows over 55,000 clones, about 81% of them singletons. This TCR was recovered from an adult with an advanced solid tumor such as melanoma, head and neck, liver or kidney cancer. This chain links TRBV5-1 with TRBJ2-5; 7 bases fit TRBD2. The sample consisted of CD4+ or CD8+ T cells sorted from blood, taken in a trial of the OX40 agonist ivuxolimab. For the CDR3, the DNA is TGCGCCAGCAGCAGGGCCGGGACTAACGAAGAGACCCAGTACTTC. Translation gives CASSRAGTNEETQYF.